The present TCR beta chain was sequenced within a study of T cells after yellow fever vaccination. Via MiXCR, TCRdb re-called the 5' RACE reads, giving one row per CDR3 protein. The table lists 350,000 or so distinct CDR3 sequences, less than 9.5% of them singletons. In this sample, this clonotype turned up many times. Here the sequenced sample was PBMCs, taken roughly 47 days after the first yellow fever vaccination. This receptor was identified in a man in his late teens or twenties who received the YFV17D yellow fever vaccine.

CDR3 residues: CASRQPPGLAAREQYF. The CDR3, as DNA: TGTGCCAGCAGACAACCCCCGGGACTAGCGGCTCGCGAGCAGTACTTC. The chain links TRBV6-2 or TRBV6-3 to TRBJ2-7; TRBD2 agrees at 11 bases. Germline CDR1 reads MNHEY; CDR2 reads SVGEGT. J lost 6 bases, V lost 6 bases, and 13 bases had no gene match. The CDR3 totals 16 residues.